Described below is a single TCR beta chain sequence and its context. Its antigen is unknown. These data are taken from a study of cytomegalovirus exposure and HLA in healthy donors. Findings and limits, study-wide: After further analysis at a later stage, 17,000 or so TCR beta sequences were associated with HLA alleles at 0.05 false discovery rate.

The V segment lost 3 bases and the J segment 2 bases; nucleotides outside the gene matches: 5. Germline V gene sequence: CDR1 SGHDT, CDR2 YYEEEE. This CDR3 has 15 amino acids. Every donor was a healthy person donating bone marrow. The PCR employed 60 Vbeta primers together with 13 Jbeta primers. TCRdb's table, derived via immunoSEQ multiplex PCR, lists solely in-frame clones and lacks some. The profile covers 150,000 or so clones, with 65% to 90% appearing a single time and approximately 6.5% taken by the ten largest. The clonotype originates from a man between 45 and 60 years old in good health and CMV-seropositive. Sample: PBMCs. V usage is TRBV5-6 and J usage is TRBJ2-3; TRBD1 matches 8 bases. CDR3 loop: CASSSLTGDTDTQYF. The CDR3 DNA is TGTGCCAGCAGCTCATTGACAGGGGACACAGATACGCAGTATTTT.